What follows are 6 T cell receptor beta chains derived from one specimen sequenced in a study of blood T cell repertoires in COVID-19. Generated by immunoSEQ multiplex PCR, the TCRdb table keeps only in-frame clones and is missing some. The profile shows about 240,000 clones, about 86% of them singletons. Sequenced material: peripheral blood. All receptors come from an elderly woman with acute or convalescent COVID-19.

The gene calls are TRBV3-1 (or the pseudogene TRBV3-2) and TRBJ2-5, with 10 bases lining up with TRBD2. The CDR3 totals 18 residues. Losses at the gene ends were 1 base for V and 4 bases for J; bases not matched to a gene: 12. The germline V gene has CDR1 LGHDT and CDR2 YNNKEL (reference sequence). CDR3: CASSQVSSGGSLPETQYF. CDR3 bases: TGTGCCAGCAGCCAAGTTTCTAGCGGGGGTTCCCTACCAGAGACCCAGTACTTC.

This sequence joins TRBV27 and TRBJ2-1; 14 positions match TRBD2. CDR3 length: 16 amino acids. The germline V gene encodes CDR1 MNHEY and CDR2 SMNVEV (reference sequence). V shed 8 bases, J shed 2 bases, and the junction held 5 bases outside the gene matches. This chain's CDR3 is CASWTSGGRAYNEQFF. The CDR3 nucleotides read TGTGCCAGCTGGACTAGCGGGGGGCGAGCCTACAATGAGCAGTTCTTC.

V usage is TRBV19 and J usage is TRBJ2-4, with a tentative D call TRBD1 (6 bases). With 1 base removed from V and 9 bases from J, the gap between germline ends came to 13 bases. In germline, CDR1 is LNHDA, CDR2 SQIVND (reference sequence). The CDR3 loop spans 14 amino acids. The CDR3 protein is CASSIVPLQGIQYF. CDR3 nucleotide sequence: TGTGCCAGTAGTATAGTCCCCCTACAGGGCATTCAGTACTTC.

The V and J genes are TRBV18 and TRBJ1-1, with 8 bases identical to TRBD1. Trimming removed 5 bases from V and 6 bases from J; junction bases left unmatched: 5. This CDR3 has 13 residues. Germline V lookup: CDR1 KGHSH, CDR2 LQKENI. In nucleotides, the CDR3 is TGTGCCAGCTCAGGTAGGGACAGGTCTGAAGCTTTCTTT. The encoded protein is CASSGRDRSEAFF.

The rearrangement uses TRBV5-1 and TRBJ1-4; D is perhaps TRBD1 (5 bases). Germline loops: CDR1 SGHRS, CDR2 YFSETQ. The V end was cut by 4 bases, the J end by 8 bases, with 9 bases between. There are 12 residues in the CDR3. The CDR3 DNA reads TGCGCCAGCAGCCCGGAGGGGGAAAAACTGTTTTTT. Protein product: CASSPEGEKLFF.

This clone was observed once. The CDR3 DNA sequence: TGTGCCAGCAGGGACCTGACAGGGGCTAATGAAAAACTGTTTTTT. This codes for CASRDLTGANEKLFF. The chain recombines TRBV6-5 with TRBJ1-4; 8 nucleotides match TRBD1. In germline, CDR1 is MNHEY, CDR2 SVGAGI. This CDR3 region has 15 residues. Unmatched junction bases numbered 6, after V lost 6 bases and J lost 3 bases.